The rows below give T cell receptor beta chains drawn from one sample of a study of Ad26.COV2.S vaccination and SARS-CoV-2 variants. The repertoire was sequenced with immunoSEQ multiplex PCR; TCRdb's copy has only in-frame clones and lacks some. Altogether around 370,000 clones are present, around 83% being singletons, with the ten largest covering 3.3%. Sequencing was performed on peripheral blood, taken in a trial of Ad26.COV2.S vaccine versus placebo. The source is a person aged 18-65 years who received the Ad26.COV2.S COVID-19 vaccine or a placebo. CDR3s include the opening cysteine and the closing phenylalanine or tryptophan. A D gene is named only where the DNA matches it firmly. The size field is filled for only some rows; it gives once, few, many or a size class.

-	TRBV9	TRBJ2-2	TRBD1	TGTGCCAGCAGCGGGGGACAGGGAAACACCGGGGAGCTGTTTTTT	CASSGGQGNTGELFF
few	TRBV9	TRBJ2-5	-	TGTGCCAGCAGCGTAGGGGTAGCCGAACACCAAGAGACCCAGTACTTC	CASSVGVAEHQETQYF
many	TRBV4-3	TRBJ2-1	-	TGCGCCAGCAGCCAAGACCGATTCTCATCCTACAATGAGCAGTTCTTC	CASSQDRFSSYNEQFF
few	TRBV5-1	TRBJ2-2	-	TGCGCCAGCAGCTTGGCCAATCCGGCCGGGGAGCTGTTTTTT	CASSLANPAGELFF
-	TRBV28	TRBJ2-7	TRBD1	TGTGCCAGCAGTACACCGGGACAGGGGGCGTCCGAGCAGTACTTC	CASSTPGQGASEQYF
-	TRBV6-6	TRBJ2-7	-	TGTGCCAGCAGCCCGCCGAGCGGCAGAGACGAGCAGTACTTC	CASSPPSGRDEQYF
-	TRBV21-1	TRBJ1-5	-	TGTGCCAGCAGCAACGGCAGGTGGCTACGTCAGCCCCAGCATTTT	CASSNGRWLRQPQHF
-	TRBV5-4	TRBJ2-7	TRBD1	TGTGCCAGCAGTAATCCACCGGGACAGGGCTTTGGCGAGCAGTACTTC	CASSNPPGQGFGEQYF
-	TRBV5-1	TRBJ2-5	-	TGCGCCAGCAGCACACAGGGTAAAGAGACCCAGTACTTC	CASSTQGKETQYF
-	TRBV27	TRBJ2-1	-	TGTGCCAGCAGTTTATTTAAGGGGGGCTCCTACAATGAGCAGTTCTTC	CASSLFKGGSYNEQFF
once	TRBV5-6	TRBJ1-1	-	TGTGCCAGCAGCTTCGGGGTAGGGGACACTGAAGCTTTCTTT	CASSFGVGDTEAFF
-	TRBV27	TRBJ2-7	-	TGTGCCAGCAGGTCAGGGTCCTACGAGCAGTACTTC	CASRSGSYEQYF
once	TRBV5-1	TRBJ2-2	-	TGCGCCAGCAGCTCGCAGGGGTTACAAACCGGGGAGCTGTTTTTT	CASSSQGLQTGELFF
-	TRBV27	TRBJ1-3	-	TGTGCCAGCGGACAGAGAGTCGGAAACACCATATATTTT	CASGQRVGNTIYF
-	TRBV5-1	TRBJ1-1	-	TGCGCCAGCAACCCGACGGGGACGAACACTGAAGCTTTCTTT	CASNPTGTNTEAFF
-	TRBV18	TRBJ1-1	TRBD1	TGTGCCAGCTCACCAGGACAGGGCTTAGGCACTGAAGCTTTCTTT	CASSPGQGLGTEAFF
many	TRBV5-4	TRBJ2-1	TRBD2	TGTGCCAGCAGCTCGCGGGAGGGATACAATGAGCAGTTCTTC	CASSSREGYNEQFF
-	TRBV6-2/TRBV6-3	TRBJ2-1	TRBD1	TGTGCCAGCAGTCGGACAGGGGGCAGCCCACAATACAATGAGCAGTTCTTC	CASSRTGGSPQYNEQFF
-	TRBV18	TRBJ1-4	-	TGTGCCAGCTCACCGTCGGGGTTGTCTAATGAAAAACTGTTTTTT	CASSPSGLSNEKLFF
once	TRBV5-8	TRBJ2-7	-	TGTGCCAGCAGCGCCAAACTAGGCCCATACTCCTACGAGCAGTACTTC	CASSAKLGPYSYEQYF
-	TRBV7-6	TRBJ2-7	TRBD1	TGTGCCAGCAGCCCTGGGGGGACAGGCTCCTACGAGCAGTACTTC	CASSPGGTGSYEQYF
-	TRBV29-1	TRBJ2-7	-	TGCAGCGCGTTAGGATCTAGCAACGAGCAGTACTTC	CSALGSSNEQYF
-	TRBV10-3	TRBJ1-5	-	TGTGCCATCAGCCCTTCGGGGCCGCAGAGCAATCAGCCCCAGCATTTT	CAISPSGPQSNQPQHF
-	TRBV11-2	TRBJ2-7	TRBD1	TGTGCCAGCAGCACCGGGGGGGACAGGGGACGGGAGCAGTACTTC	CASSTGGDRGREQYF
-	TRBV5-1	TRBJ2-2	TRBD2	TGCGCCAGCAGCGGGACTAGCGGGGCGAACACCGGGGAGCTGTTTTTT	CASSGTSGANTGELFF
-	TRBV5-1	TRBJ2-2	-	TGCGCCAGCAGCTTGGAGACAGCAAACACCGGGGAGCTGTTTTTT	CASSLETANTGELFF
-	TRBV3-1/TRBV3-2	TRBJ1-2	-	TGTGCCAGCAGCCAAGTTGCAAACTATGGCTACACCTTC	CASSQVANYGYTF
-	TRBV28	TRBJ2-7	TRBD2	TGTGCCAGCAGTCCACCACGGGGGGGCTACGAGCAGTACTTC	CASSPPRGGYEQYF
-	TRBV19	TRBJ2-7	-	TGTGCCAGTAGTATCAGGGGCAGGGGTTCTAACGAGCAGTACTTC	CASSIRGRGSNEQYF
-	TRBV4-1	TRBJ2-7	TRBD1	TGCGCCAGCAGCCAAGCAAGAGGGGGCAGGGGGTCCGAGCAGTACTTC	CASSQARGGRGSEQYF
-	TRBV19	TRBJ2-5	-	TGTGCCAGTAGTATAGGACTGGCGGGAGAGACCCAGTACTTC	CASSIGLAGETQYF
-	TRBV6-2/TRBV6-3	TRBJ1-2	-	TGTGCCAGCAGTTACCCCGCAGGGGTGAAGGGAGGCTACACCTTC	CASSYPAGVKGGYTF
-	TRBV5-6	TRBJ1-6	-	TGTGCCAGCAAGTCAACTGGAGTTTTGCGTTCACCCCTCCACTTT	CASKSTGVLRSPLHF
-	TRBV6-5	TRBJ2-4	-	TGTGCCAGCAGGAAACAGGGTAGAGGCATTCAGTACTTC	CASRKQGRGIQYF
-	TRBV30	TRBJ2-3	-	TGTGCCTGGGCAGTTAGCACAGATACGCAGTATTTT	CAWAVSTDTQYF
-	TRBV5-1	TRBJ2-1	TRBD1	TGCGCCAGCAGCTTGGTTGTGACAGGGGTGGATGAGCAGTTCTTC	CASSLVVTGVDEQFF
-	TRBV19	TRBJ1-1	-	TGTGCCAGTAGTATATCAGCCAGAGGGGTGGAAGCTTTCTTT	CASSISARGVEAFF
-	TRBV6-5	TRBJ1-2	TRBD1	TGTGCCAGCAAGCCAGGGGGCAGAGACTATGGCTACACCTTC	CASKPGGRDYGYTF
-	TRBV27	TRBJ2-4	-	TGTGCCAGCAGTCCTACCTGGGACCCCCTGGGAGCCAAAAACATTCAGTACTTC	CASSPTWDPLGAKNIQYF
-	TRBV28	TRBJ2-3	TRBD2	TGTGCCAGCAGACCAGCGGGAGGGCCCCCCACAGATACGCAGTATTTT	CASRPAGGPPTDTQYF
-	TRBV19	TRBJ1-6	TRBD1	TGTGCCAGTAGTACCCGGGACAGGGGTAGGACACCCCTCCACTTT	CASSTRDRGRTPLHF
once	TRBV25-1	TRBJ2-3	-	TGTGCCAGCAGTCGCCCGGGGAGCACAGATACGCAGTATTTT	CASSRPGSTDTQYF
-	TRBV2	TRBJ1-1	TRBD1	TGTGCCAGCAGTCCGCCGACAGGGGCCACTGAAGCTTTCTTT	CASSPPTGATEAFF
-	TRBV28	TRBJ1-2	TRBD1	TGTGCCAGCAGTGGGACAGGACGCGGCGAGAGCTATGGCTACACCTTC	CASSGTGRGESYGYTF
-	TRBV6-6	TRBJ1-2	-	TGTGCCAGCATGGACACTTCCTATGGCTACACCTTC	CASMDTSYGYTF
-	TRBV9	TRBJ1-3	-	TGTGCCAGCAGCGCCTCCACAGGGTTGTCTGGAAACACCATATATTTT	CASSASTGLSGNTIYF
-	TRBV7-2	TRBJ1-5	-	TGTGCCAGCAGCCAGCCGGGTGCGGGCAATCAGCCCCAGCATTTT	CASSQPGAGNQPQHF
-	TRBV5-8	TRBJ1-5	TRBD1	TGTGCCAGCAGCATACAGGGGTATAGCAATCAGCCCCAGCATTTT	CASSIQGYSNQPQHF
-	TRBV7-6	TRBJ2-6	TRBD1	TGTGCCAGCAGCTTAGACTGGGACAGGAAATCTGGGGCCAACGTCCTGACTTTC	CASSLDWDRKSGANVLTF
few	TRBV7-2	TRBJ2-7	TRBD2	TGTGCCAGCAGGCCCAGTACGCGGGGGGGCTCCTACGAGCAGTACTTC	CASRPSTRGGSYEQYF
-	TRBV12-3/TRBV12-4	TRBJ2-7	TRBD2	TGTGCCAGCAGTTTATGGGGGGGCGAGCAGTACTTC	CASSLWGGEQYF
-	TRBV6-2/TRBV6-3	TRBJ2-7	-	TGTGCCAGCACTTATAGGGCCGGAACCTACGAGCAGTACTTC	CASTYRAGTYEQYF